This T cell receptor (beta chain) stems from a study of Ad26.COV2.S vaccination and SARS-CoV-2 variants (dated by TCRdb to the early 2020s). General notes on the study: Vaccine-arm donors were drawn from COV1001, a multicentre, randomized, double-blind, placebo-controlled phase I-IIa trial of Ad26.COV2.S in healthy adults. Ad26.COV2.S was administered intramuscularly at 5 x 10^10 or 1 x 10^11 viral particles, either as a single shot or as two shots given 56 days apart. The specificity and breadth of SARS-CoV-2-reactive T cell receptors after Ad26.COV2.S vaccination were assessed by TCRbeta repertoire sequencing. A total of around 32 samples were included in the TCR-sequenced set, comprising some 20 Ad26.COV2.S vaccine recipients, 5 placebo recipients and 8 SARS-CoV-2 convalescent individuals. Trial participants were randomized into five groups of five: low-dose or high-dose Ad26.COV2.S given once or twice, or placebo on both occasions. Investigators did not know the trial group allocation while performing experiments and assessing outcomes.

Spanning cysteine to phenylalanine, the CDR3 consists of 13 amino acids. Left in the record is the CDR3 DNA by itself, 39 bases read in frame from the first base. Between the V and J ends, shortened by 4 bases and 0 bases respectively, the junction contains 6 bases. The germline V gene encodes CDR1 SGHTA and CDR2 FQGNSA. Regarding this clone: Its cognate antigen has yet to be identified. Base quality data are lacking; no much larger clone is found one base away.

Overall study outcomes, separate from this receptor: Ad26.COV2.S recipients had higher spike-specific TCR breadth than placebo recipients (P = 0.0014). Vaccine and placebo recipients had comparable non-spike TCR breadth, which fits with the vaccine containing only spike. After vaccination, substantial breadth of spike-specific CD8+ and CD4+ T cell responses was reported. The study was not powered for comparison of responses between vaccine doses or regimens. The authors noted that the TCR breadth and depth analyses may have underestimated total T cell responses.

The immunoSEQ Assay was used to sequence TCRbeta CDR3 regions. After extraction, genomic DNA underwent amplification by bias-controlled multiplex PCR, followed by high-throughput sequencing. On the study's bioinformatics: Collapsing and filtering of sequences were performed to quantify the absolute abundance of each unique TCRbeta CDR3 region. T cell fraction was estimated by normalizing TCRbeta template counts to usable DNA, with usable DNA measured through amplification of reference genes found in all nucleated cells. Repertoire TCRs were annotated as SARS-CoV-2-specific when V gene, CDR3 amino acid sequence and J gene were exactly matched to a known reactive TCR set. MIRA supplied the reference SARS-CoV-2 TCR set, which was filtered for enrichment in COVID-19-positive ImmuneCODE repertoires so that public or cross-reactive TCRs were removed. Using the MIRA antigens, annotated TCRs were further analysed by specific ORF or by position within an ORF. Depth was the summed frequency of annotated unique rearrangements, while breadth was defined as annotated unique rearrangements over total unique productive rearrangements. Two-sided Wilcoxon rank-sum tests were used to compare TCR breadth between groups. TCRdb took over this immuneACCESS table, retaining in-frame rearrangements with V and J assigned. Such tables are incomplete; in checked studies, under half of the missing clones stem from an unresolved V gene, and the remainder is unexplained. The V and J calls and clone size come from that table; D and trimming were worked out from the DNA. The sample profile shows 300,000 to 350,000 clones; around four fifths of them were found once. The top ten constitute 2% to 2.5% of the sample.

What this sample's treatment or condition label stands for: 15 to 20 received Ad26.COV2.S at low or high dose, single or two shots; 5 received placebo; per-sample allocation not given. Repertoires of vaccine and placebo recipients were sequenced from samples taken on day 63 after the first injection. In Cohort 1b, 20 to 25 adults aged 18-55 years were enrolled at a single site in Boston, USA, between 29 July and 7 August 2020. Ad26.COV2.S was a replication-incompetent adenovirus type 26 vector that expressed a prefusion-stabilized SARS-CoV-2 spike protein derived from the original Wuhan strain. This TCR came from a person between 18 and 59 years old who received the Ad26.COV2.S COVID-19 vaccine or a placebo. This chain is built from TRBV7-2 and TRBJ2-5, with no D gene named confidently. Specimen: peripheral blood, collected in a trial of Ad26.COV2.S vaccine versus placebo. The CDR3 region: CASSWTDQETQYF. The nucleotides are TGTGCCAGCAGCTGGACCGACCAAGAGACCCAGTACTTC. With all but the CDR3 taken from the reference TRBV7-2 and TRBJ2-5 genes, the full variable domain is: GAGVSQSPSNKVTEKGKDVELRCDPISGHTALYWYRQSLGQGLEFLIYFQGNSAPDKSGLPSDRFSAERTGGSVSTLTIQRTQQEDSAVYLCASSWTDQETQYFGPGTRLLVL.